These 8 T cell receptor beta chains were sequenced from one sample in a study of T cell clusters in autoimmune cytopenias (dated 2019 in TCRdb). Sequencing used an Illumina MiSeq. TRB rearrangements were amplified by multiplex PCR using a touch-down protocol with TRB-A and TRB-B primer pools mixed in one tube. TCRdb reprocessed the reads into one record per CDR3 protein sequence, lacking DNA. The sample table holds some 15,000 distinct CDR3 sequences. Roughly 2.1% of the sample lies in the top ten. TRB amplification used around 260 ng of peripheral blood genomic DNA, 41,000 or so genome equivalents, per sample. The sample comprised peripheral blood. The source of these receptors is a human donor with an autoimmune cytopenia or autoimmune hepatitis (not recorded which).

V is TRBV20-1 and J is TRBJ2-1; TCRdb reports TRBD1, a call that lacks DNA to check it against. In germline, CDR1 is DFQATT, CDR2 SNEGSKA (reference sequence). This CDR3 has 14 amino acids. Here the CDR3 reads CSARGQGGYNEQFF.

The rearrangement uses TRBV27 and TRBJ1-2. Per germline, CDR1 MNHEY and CDR2 SMNVEV (reference sequence). The CDR3 covers 16 residues. CDR3: CASSLSINRVHYGYTF.

The chain recombines TRBV5-5 with TRBJ2-7. CDR1 SGHKS and CDR2 YYEKEE come from the germline V gene (reference sequence). The CDR3 loop spans 14 amino acids. The CDR3 loop reads CASSLGPTLYEQYF.

The genes are TRBV27 and TRBJ1-2; no DNA is available, so the TRBD1 call from TCRdb remains unchecked. Germline values: CDR1 MNHEY, CDR2 SMNVEV (reference sequence). The CDR3 is 16 amino acids. CDR3 in amino acids: CASSLTGTVYQYGYTF.

In terms of frequency, this clonotype is medium-sized. The chain couples TRBV19 to TRBJ2-1; checking the TCRdb D call of TRBD2 is not possible without DNA. Germline CDR1 LNHDA, CDR2 SQIVND (reference sequence). The CDR3 runs to 15 residues. The CDR3 loop is CASSIVSSGYNEQFF.

The chain couples TRBV7-9 to TRBJ2-1. The CDR3 has 13 amino acids. Germline CDR1 SEHNR, CDR2 FQNEAQ (reference sequence). CDR3 amino acids: CASSLDNTIEQFF.

The chain employs TRBV6-5 and TRBJ1-1. From germline, CDR1 is MNHEY and CDR2 SVGAGI. The CDR3 extends over 15 amino acids. The CDR3 is CASSYSRWGNTEAFF.

The CDR3: CASSYDSQETQYF. The rearrangement uses TRBV5-4 and TRBJ2-5; the TCRdb call, TRBD1, lacks DNA for checking. CDR3 length: 13 residues. CDR1 is SGHNT and CDR2 is YYREEE in the germline V gene (reference sequence).